This entry lists 7 T cell receptor beta chains sequenced from one sample in a study of preoperative IRX-2 immunotherapy in early breast cancer. Only in-frame clones appear in the TCRdb table, and some are missing; sequencing was by immunoSEQ multiplex PCR. The top ten hold about 2% of the sample, which has 90,000 to 100,000 clones, 86% seen once. Treatment noted: preoperative locoregional IRX-2 cytokine immunotherapy. The sequenced sample was tumor tissue, obtained after IRX-2 immunotherapy. The receptors were gathered from a human donor with breast cancer.

This chain connects TRBV28 to TRBJ1-2; D is unclear. Germline V CDR1 and CDR2: MDHEN, SYDVKM. The V and J ends lost 10 bases and 8 bases respectively, with 20 bases between them. This CDR3 contains 13 residues. The CDR3 nucleotides are TGTGCCACCCAACAGAGGGCAGTGGACGGCTACACCTTC. It encodes CATQQRAVDGYTF.

The genes are TRBV11-3 and TRBJ2-1; D possibly uses TRBD1 or TRBD2 (5 bases each). Trimming removed 5 bases at V and 1 base at J, with 18 bases between. CDR3 size: 17 residues. CDR1 SGHNT and CDR2 YENEEA come from the germline V gene. As DNA, the CDR3 is TGTGCCAGCAGCGTCGACAAGGGGAGTATATCCTACAATGAGCAGTTCTTC. It encodes CASSVDKGSISYNEQFF.

The chain joins TRBV5-1 to TRBJ1-5, with D maybe TRBD1 (6 bases). Germline assignment: CDR1 SGHRS and CDR2 YFSETQ. V shed 0 bases and J shed 2 bases, with 12 bases lying between them. The CDR3 is 16 amino acids. CDR3 coding DNA: TGCGCCAGCAGCTTGGAGGGGGGCGGGGGCAATCAGCCCCAGCATTTT. Translation: CASSLEGGGGNQPQHF. Drawing the rest from reference TRBV5-1 and TRBJ1-5, the complete variable domain is KAGVTQTPRYLIKTRGQQVTLSCSPISGHRSVSWYQQTPGQGLQFLFEYFSETQRNKGNFPGRFSGRQFSNSRSEMNVSTLELGDSALYLCASSLEGGGGNQPQHFGDGTRLSIL.

The rearrangement joins TRBV19 to TRBJ2-5; TRBD2 matches 8 bases. V lost 4 bases to trimming and J lost 4 bases; unmatched junction nucleotides: 11. The CDR3 covers 16 residues. CDR1 is LNHDA, CDR2 SQIVND, per germline (reference sequence). CDR3 coding DNA: TGTGCCAGTAGTACCCTCGGGGGGGGAGGAAGAGAGACCCAGTACTTC. Residues: CASSTLGGGGRETQYF.

The chain uses TRBV30 and TRBJ1-2; D not resolved. This CDR3 is 15 amino acids long. Germline V CDR1 and CDR2: GTSNPN, SVGIG (reference sequence). Trimming pared 0 bases from V and 0 bases from J, leaving 11 bases between. The CDR3: CAWSVMPDPNYGYTF. The DNA of the CDR3 is TGTGCCTGGAGTGTAATGCCAGACCCTAACTATGGCTACACCTTC.

V and J are TRBV28 and TRBJ1-2; 9 bases match TRBD1. CDR3 length equals 14 residues. The V segment lost 7 bases and the J segment 0 bases; nucleotides outside the gene matches: 3. CDR1 and CDR2 from the germline V gene are MDHEN and SYDVKM. The CDR3 DNA reads as TGTGCCAGCAAGAGACAGGGGGCTAACTATGGCTACACCTTC. This codes for CASKRQGANYGYTF.

This rearrangement joins TRBV5-1 to TRBJ2-7, with D perhaps TRBD1 or TRBD2 (5 bases each). Germline loops: CDR1 SGHRS, CDR2 YFSETQ. This CDR3 spans 15 amino acids. V was clipped by 0 bases and J by 7 bases, with 17 bases between them. The CDR3 sequence is CASSLGGDRGGEQYF. CDR3 nucleotides: TGCGCCAGCAGCTTGGGCGGAGACCGGGGCGGGGAGCAGTACTTC.